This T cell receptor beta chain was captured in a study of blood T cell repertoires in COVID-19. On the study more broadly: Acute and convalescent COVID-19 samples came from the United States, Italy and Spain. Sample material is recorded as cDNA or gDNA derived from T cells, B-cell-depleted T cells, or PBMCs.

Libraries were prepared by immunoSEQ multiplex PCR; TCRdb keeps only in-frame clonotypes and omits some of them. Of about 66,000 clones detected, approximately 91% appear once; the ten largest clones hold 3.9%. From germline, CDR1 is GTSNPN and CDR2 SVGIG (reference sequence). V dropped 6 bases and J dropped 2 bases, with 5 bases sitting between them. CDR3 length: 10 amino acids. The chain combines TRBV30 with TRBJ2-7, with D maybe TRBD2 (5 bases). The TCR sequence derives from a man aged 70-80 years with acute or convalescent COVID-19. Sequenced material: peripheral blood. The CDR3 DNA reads TGTGCCTGCGGGGCCTACGAGCAGTACTTC. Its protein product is CACGAYEQYF.